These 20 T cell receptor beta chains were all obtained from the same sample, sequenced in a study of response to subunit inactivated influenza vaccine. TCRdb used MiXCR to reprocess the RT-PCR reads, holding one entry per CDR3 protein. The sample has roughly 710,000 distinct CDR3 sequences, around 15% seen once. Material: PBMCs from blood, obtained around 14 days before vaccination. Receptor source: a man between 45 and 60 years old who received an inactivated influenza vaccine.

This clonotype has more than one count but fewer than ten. The CDR3 DNA reads TGTGCCAGCAGCCCCAAAAACTTCAAAAACATTCAGTACTTC. Its protein product is CASSPKNFKNIQYF. V usage is TRBV3-1 and J usage is TRBJ2-4; D not certain. CDR1 is LGHDT, CDR2 YNNKEL, per germline (reference sequence). V lost 4 bases, J lost 3 bases, and 10 bases lay in between. This CDR3 contains 14 residues.

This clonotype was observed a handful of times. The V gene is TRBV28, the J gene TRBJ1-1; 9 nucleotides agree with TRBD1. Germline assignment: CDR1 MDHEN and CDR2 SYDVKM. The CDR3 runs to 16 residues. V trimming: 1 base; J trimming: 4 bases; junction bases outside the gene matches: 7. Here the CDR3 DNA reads TGTGCCAGCAGTTTATTAGGCGGGACAGGGCTCACTGAAGCTTTCTTT. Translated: CASSLLGGTGLTEAFF.

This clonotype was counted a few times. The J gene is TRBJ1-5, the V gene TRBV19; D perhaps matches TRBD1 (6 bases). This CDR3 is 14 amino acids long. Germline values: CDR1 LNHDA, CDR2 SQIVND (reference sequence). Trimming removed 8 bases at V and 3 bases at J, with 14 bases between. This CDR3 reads CASGRTANNQPQHF. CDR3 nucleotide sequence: TGTGCCAGTGGCCGGACAGCAAACAATCAGCCCCAGCATTTT.

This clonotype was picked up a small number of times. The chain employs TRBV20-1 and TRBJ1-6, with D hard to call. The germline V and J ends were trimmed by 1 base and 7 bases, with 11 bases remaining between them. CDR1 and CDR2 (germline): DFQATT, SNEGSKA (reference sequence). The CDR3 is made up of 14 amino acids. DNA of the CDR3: TGCAGTGCTAGAGTGCATTATCGGAATTCACCCCTCCACTTT. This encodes CSARVHYRNSPLHF.

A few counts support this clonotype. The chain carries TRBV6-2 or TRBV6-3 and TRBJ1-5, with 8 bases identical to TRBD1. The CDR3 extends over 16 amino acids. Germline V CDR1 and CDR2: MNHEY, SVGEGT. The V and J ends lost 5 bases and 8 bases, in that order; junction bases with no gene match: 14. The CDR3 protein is CASSASGQGGREPQHF. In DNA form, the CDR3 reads TGTGCCAGCAGTGCCAGCGGACAGGGTGGACGGGAGCCCCAGCATTTT.

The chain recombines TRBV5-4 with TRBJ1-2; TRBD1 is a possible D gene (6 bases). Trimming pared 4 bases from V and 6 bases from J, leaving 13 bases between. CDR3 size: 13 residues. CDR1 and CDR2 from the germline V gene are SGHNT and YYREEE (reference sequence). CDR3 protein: CASSPDRMHGYTF. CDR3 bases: TGTGCCAGCAGCCCTGACAGGATGCATGGCTACACCTTC.

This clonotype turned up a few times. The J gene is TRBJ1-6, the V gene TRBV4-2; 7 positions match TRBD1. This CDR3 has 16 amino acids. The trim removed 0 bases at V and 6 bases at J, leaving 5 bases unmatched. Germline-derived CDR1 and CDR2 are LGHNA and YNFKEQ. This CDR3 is CASSQERTGVNSPLHF. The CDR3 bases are TGTGCCAGCAGCCAAGAGCGGACAGGAGTTAATTCACCCCTCCACTTT.

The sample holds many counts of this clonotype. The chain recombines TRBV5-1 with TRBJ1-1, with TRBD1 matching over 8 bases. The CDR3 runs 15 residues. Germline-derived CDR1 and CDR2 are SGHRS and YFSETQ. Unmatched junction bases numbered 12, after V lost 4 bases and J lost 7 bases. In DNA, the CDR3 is TGCGCCAGCAGCCTGGACAGGGTTGAACATGGTGAAGCTTTCTTT. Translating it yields CASSLDRVEHGEAFF.

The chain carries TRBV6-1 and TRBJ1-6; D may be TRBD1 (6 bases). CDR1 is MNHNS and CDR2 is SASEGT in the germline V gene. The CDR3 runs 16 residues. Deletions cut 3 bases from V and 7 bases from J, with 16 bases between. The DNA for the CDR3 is TGTGCCAGCAGTGACCAACCCCAAGGGGGGAATTCACCCCTCCACTTT. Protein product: CASSDQPQGGNSPLHF.

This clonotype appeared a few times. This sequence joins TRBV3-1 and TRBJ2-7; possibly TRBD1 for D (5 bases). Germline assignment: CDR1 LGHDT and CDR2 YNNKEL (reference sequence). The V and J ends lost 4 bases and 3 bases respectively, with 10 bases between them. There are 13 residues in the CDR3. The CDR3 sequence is CASSRDSYYEQYF. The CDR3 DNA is TGTGCCAGCAGCCGTGACAGTTACTACGAGCAGTACTTC.

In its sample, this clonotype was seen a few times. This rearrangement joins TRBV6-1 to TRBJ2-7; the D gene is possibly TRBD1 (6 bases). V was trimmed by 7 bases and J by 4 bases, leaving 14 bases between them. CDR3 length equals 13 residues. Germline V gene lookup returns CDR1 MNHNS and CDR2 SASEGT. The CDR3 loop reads CASTGVRGYEQYF. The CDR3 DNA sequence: TGTGCCAGCACAGGAGTTAGGGGGTACGAGCAGTACTTC.

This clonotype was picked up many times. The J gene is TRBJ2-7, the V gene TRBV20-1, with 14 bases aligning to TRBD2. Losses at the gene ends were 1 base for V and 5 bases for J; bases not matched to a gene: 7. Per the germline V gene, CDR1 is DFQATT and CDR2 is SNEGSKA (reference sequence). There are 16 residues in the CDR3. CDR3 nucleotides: TGCAGTGCTAGAGTCCCGGGACTAGCGGGAGTGAACGAGCAGTACTTC. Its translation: CSARVPGLAGVNEQYF.

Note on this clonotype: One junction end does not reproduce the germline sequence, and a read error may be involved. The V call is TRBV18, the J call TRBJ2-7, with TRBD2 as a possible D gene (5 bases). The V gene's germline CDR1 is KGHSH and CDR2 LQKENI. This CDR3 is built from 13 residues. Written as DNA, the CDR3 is TGTGCCAGCTCACCGCGGGCTGCTGGCGAGCGGTACTTC. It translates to CASSPRAAGERYF.

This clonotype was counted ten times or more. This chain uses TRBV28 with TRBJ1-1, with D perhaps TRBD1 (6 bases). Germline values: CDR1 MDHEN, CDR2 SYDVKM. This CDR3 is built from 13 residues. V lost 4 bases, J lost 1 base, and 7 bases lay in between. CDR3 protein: CASSWTENTEAFF. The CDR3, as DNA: TGTGCCAGCAGTTGGACAGAGAACACTGAAGCTTTCTTT.

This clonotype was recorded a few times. The CDR3: CASSRPSRTENTGELFF. For the CDR3, the DNA is TGTGCCAGCAGCAGACCATCACGGACAGAGAACACCGGGGAGCTGTTTTTT. V is TRBV28 and J is TRBJ2-2; tentative D call: TRBD1 (6 bases). Germline V CDR1 and CDR2: MDHEN, SYDVKM. V was pared by 6 bases and J by 1 base, with 18 bases between. This CDR3 region has 17 residues.

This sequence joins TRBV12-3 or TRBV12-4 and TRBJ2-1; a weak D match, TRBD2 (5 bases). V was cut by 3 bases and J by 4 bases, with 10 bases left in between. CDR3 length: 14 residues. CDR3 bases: TGTGCCAGCAGTTTTCCGACTAATTACAATGAGCAGTTCTTC. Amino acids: CASSFPTNYNEQFF.

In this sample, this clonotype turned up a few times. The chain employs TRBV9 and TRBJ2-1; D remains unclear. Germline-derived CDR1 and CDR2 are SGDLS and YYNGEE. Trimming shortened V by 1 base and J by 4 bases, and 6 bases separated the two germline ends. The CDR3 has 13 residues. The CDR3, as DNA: TGTGCCAGCAGCGTAAAGGCTTACAATGAGCAGTTCTTC. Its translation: CASSVKAYNEQFF.

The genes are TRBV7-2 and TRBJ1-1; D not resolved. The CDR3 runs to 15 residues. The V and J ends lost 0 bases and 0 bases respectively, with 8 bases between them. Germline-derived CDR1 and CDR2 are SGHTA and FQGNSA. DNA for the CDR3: TGTGCCAGCAGCTTAGCGGACGGGATGAACACTGAAGCTTTCTTT. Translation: CASSLADGMNTEAFF.

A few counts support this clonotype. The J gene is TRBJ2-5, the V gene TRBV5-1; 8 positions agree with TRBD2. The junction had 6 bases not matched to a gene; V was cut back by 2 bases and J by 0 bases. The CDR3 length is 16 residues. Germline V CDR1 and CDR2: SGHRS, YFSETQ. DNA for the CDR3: TGCGCCAGCAGCTTAGGTGGCGGGGGGAACCAAGAGACCCAGTACTTC. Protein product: CASSLGGGGNQETQYF.

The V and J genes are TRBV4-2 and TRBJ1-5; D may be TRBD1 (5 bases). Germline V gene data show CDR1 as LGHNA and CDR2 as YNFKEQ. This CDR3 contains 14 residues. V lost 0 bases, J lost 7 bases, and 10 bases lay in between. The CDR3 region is CASSQESGSQPQHF. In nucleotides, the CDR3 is TGTGCCAGCAGCCAAGAATCAGGGAGCCAGCCCCAGCATTTT.